These 17 T cell receptor beta chains originate from one sample sequenced in a study of T cell responses to AZD1222 COVID-19 vaccine. Profiled with immunoSEQ multiplex PCR; TCRdb holds only in-frame clones, not every one. This table has 100,000 or so clones, about 86% appearing once. Sequenced here: peripheral blood, sampled on day 0 of AZD1222 vaccination. These receptors all come from an adult in good health.

The chain is built from TRBV6-2 or TRBV6-3 and TRBJ2-7; 9 bases match TRBD1. J gave up 2 bases and V 6 bases, and 8 bases lay outside the gene matches. The CDR3 extends over 15 amino acids. Germline V lookup: CDR1 MNHEY, CDR2 SVGEGT. In nucleotides, the CDR3 is TGTGCCAGCAGCCGTGGACAGGGGCAAACCTACGAGCAGTACTTC. Translating gives CASSRGQGQTYEQYF.

This clone was counted between two and nine times. The rearrangement joins TRBV7-2 to TRBJ1-2, with 8 bases identical to TRBD1. CDR1 is SGHTA and CDR2 is FQGNSA in the germline V gene. Trimming cost V 4 bases and J 1 base; bases outside gene matches: 14. This CDR3 contains 18 residues. For the CDR3, the DNA is TGTGCCAGCAGCTGGGATGGGACAGGCCCCTCATTTAACTATGGCTACACCTTC. This gives the protein CASSWDGTGPSFNYGYTF.

This clone qualifies as medium-sized. V gene TRBV27 combines with J gene TRBJ2-7; perhaps TRBD2 as D (5 bases). CDR1 and CDR2 from the germline V gene are MNHEY and SMNVEV (reference sequence). Trimming took off 4 bases at V and 3 bases at J, with 13 bases between the two ends. This CDR3 comprises 14 residues. CDR3 amino acids: CASSWAVGSYEQYF. The DNA for the CDR3 is TGTGCCAGCAGTTGGGCGGTAGGGAGCTACGAGCAGTACTTC.

This clone has just one count. V gene TRBV28 combines with J gene TRBJ2-7, with 9 bases fitting TRBD1. The trim removed 3 bases at V and 3 bases at J, leaving 3 bases unmatched. There are 14 residues in the CDR3. Germline CDR1 is MDHEN and CDR2 is SYDVKM. CDR3 in amino acids: CASSLGQGVYEQYF. CDR3 nucleotides: TGTGCCAGCAGTTTGGGACAGGGTGTCTACGAGCAGTACTTC.

This chain joins TRBV6-5 and TRBJ1-2; 7 bases align to TRBD1. The germline V gene has CDR1 MNHEY and CDR2 SVGAGI. J gave up 5 bases and V 0 bases, and 3 bases lay outside the gene matches. The CDR3 sequence is 14 residues long. CDR3: CASSYSRQGYGYTF. In DNA, the CDR3 is TGTGCCAGCAGTTACTCGAGACAGGGTTATGGCTACACCTTC.

The rearrangement uses TRBV29-1 and TRBJ2-1; D might be TRBD1 (6 bases). Germline-derived CDR1 and CDR2 are SQVTM and ANQGSEA. Trimming removed 0 bases at V and 0 bases at J, with 6 bases between. The CDR3 has 14 amino acids. CDR3 protein: CSVEEDSSYNEQFF. CDR3 sequence (DNA): TGCAGCGTTGAAGAGGACAGCTCCTACAATGAGCAGTTCTTC.

The chain is built from TRBV15 and TRBJ1-5; the D gene is possibly TRBD1 (5 bases). CDR1 LNHNV and CDR2 YYDKDF come from the germline V gene (reference sequence). V lost 3 bases, J lost 5 bases, and 8 bases lay in between. There are 13 residues in the CDR3. The CDR3 nucleotides are TGTGCCACCAGCAGGGGACTAGATCAGCCCCAGCATTTT. Its protein is CATSRGLDQPQHF.

This clone was counted only a few times. V gene TRBV4-1 combines with J gene TRBJ2-5, with 9 bases that match TRBD1. Germline V gene data show CDR1 as MGHRA and CDR2 as YSYEKL. CDR3 length equals 17 residues. The V segment lost 0 bases and the J segment 4 bases; nucleotides outside the gene matches: 9. The CDR3 DNA reads TGCGCCAGCAGCCAAGATCTAGGACAGGGGACTGGAGAGACCCAGTACTTC. Translating it yields CASSQDLGQGTGETQYF.

This clone was observed a single time. The genes are TRBV12-5 and TRBJ2-3; the D is unclear. Germline values: CDR1 LGHNT, CDR2 FRNRAP. This CDR3 has 14 amino acids. V lost 5 bases to trimming and J lost 4 bases, with 13 bases between them. Here the CDR3 reads CASGPRNGADTQYF. The CDR3 region has the DNA TGTGCTAGTGGTCCCAGAAACGGCGCAGATACGCAGTATTTT. The full variable domain, in which reference TRBV12-5 and TRBJ2-3 provide the parts outside the CDR3, is DARVTQTPRHKVTEMGQEVTMRCQPILGHNTVFWYRQTMMQGLELLAYFRNRAPLDDSGMPKDRFSAEMPDATLATLKIQPSEPRDSAVYFCASGPRNGADTQYFGPGTRLTVL.

This chain joins TRBV11-2 and TRBJ1-4, with D possibly matching TRBD1 (5 bases). V was shortened by 5 bases and J by 6 bases, with 19 bases between the two germline ends. Germline lookup yields CDR1 SGHAT and CDR2 FQNNGV. This CDR3 has 16 amino acids. The CDR3, as DNA: TGTGCCAGCAGCCGGGGTTCGGGGACGATGGATGAAAAACTGTTTTTT. Protein: CASSRGSGTMDEKLFF.

V usage is TRBV27 and J usage is TRBJ2-1, with D tentatively TRBD1 (5 bases). Trimming removed 3 bases from V and 7 bases from J, with 13 bases in between. The CDR3 runs to 14 residues. Germline values: CDR1 MNHEY, CDR2 SMNVEV (reference sequence). CDR3 loop: CASSFTRASNEQFF. Here the CDR3 DNA reads TGTGCCAGCAGTTTTACCAGGGCGTCAAATGAGCAGTTCTTC.

This clone was seen a few times. The rearrangement links TRBV30 to TRBJ1-5; D remains ambiguous. The germline V and J ends were trimmed by 0 bases and 3 bases, with 15 bases remaining between them. The CDR3 length is 16 residues. Germline CDR1 and CDR2: GTSNPN and SVGIG (reference sequence). CDR3 protein: CAWSVGSRSNNQPQHF. The CDR3 region has the DNA TGTGCCTGGAGTGTAGGGTCCCGTTCAAACAATCAGCCCCAGCATTTT. Full variable domain (missing parts from reference TRBV30 and TRBJ1-5): SQTIHQWPATLVQPVGSPLSLECTVEGTSNPNLYWYRQAAGRGLQLLFYSVGIGQISSEVPQNLSASRPQDRQFILSSKKLLLSDSGFYLCAWSVGSRSNNQPQHFGDGTRLSIL.

In its sample, this clone was seen once. The V and J genes are TRBV28 and TRBJ1-2; 10 nucleotides match TRBD1. Trimming cost V 7 bases and J 4 bases; bases outside gene matches: 21. Per germline, CDR1 MDHEN and CDR2 SYDVKM. The CDR3 has 19 residues. CDR3 sequence reads: CASTPRRGWTGGPFYGYTF. Written as DNA, the CDR3 is TGTGCCAGCACCCCAAGGAGAGGCTGGACAGGGGGACCCTTCTATGGCTACACCTTC.

J is TRBJ2-5 and V is TRBV2, with D maybe TRBD1 (7 bases). V was shortened by 8 bases and J by 5 bases, with 21 bases between the two germline ends. The CDR3 has 15 residues. Germline lookup yields CDR1 SNHLY and CDR2 FYNNEI. The CDR3 sequence is CASRDREGAGETQYF. Written as DNA, the CDR3 is TGTGCCAGCCGAGACAGGGAAGGGGCGGGGGAGACCCAGTACTTC.

V gene TRBV29-1 combines with J gene TRBJ1-1, with 9 bases that match TRBD1. The CDR3 spans 13 residues. J lost 1 base, V lost 6 bases, and 3 bases had no gene match. Germline V gene sequence: CDR1 SQVTM, CDR2 ANQGSEA. The CDR3 DNA reads as TGCAGCGTGGACAGGGGCCAGAACACTGAAGCTTTCTTT. It encodes CSVDRGQNTEAFF.

This chain links TRBV4-2 with TRBJ2-7, with D maybe TRBD2 (5 bases). There are 15 residues in the CDR3. The V and J ends lost 5 bases and 4 bases respectively, with 18 bases between them. Germline CDR1 reads LGHNA; CDR2 reads YNFKEQ. The CDR3 sequence is CASSAGLENYYEQYF. In DNA, the CDR3 is TGTGCCAGCAGCGCCGGACTCGAAAACTATTACGAGCAGTACTTC.

This clone was counted ten times or more. The rearrangement uses TRBV28 and TRBJ1-6; no clear D. Trimming shortened V by 5 bases and J by 10 bases, and 9 bases separated the two germline ends. The germline gives CDR1 MDHEN, CDR2 SYDVKM. This CDR3 comprises 12 residues. CDR3 sequence: CASSLYGSPLHF. The CDR3, as DNA: TGTGCCAGCAGTCTGTACGGGTCACCCCTCCACTTT.